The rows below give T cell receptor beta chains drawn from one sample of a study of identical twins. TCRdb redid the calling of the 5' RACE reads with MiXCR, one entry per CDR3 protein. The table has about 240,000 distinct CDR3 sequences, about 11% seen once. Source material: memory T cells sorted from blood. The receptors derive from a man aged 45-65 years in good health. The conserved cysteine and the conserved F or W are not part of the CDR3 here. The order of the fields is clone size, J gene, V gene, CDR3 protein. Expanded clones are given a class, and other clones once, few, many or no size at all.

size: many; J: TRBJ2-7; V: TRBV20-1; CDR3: SAALTYEQY
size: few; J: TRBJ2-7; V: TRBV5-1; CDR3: ASSRAGRGFSSYEQY
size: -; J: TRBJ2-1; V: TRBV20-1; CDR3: SASPIPRNNEQF
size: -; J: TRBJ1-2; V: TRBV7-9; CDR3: ASSLFSLAYGYT
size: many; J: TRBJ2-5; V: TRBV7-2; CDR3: ASRPPSSETQY
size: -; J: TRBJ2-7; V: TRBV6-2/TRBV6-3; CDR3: ASSYQQTYEQY
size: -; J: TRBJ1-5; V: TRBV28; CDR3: ASMPGNVIRPQH
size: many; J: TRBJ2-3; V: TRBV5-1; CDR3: ASSTGGPKIDTQY
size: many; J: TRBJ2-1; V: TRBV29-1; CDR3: SVFDYGTINEQF
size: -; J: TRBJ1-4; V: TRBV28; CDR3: ASSLSFGEEKLF
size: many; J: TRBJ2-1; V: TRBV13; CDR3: ASSPETLAGGAYNEQF
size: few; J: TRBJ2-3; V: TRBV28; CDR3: ASTPLGGGSTDTQY
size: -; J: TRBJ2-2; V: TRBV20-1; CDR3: SATDRGLTGELF
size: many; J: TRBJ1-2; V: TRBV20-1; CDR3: SASGGFGGYT
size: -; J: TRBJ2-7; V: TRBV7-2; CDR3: ASSLNWKQY
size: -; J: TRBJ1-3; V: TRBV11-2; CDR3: ASSQMGGTGNTIY
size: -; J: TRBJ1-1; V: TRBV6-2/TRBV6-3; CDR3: ASSYDGTVPKEKAF
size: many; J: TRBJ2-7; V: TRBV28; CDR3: ASTGSNYEQY
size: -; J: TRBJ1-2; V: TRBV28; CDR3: ASTLGTGDGYT
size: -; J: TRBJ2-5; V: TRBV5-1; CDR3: ASRITGSGETQY
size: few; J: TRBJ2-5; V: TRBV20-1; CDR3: SAREPGQGRETQY
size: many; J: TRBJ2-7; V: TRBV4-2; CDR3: ASSMDRDRDEQY
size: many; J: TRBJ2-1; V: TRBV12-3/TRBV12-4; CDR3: ASSFSGGGYNEQF
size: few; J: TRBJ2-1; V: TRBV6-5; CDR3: ASSYTIDKAEQF
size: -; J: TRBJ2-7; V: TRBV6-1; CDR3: ASSPGVASYEQY
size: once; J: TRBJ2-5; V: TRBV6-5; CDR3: ASSSFSGSPGETQY
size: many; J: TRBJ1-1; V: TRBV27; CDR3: ASSHDRFPLNTEAF
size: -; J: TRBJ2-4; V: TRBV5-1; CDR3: ASSPAAKNIQY
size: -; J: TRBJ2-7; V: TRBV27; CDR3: ASSFFNSYEQY
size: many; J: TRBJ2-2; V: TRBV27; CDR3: ASTIGLPLGGELF
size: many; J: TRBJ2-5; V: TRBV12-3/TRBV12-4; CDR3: ASSPSIGGGGETQY
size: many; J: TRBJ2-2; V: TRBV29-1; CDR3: SADGTTNTGELF